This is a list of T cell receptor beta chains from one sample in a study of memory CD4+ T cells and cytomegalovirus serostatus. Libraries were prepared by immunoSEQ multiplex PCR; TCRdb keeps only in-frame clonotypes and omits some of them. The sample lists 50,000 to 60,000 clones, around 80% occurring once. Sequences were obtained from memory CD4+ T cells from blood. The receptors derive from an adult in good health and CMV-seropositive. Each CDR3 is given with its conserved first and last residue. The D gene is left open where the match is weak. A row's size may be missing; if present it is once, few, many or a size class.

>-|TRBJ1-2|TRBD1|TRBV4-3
TGCGCCAGCAGCCAAGATAAGACAGGGGGCTCCTATGGCTACACCTTC
CASSQDKTGGSYGYTF
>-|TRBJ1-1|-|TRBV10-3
TGTGCCATCAGTGAGTCCCGAGACAGTAACACTGAAGCTTTCTTT
CAISESRDSNTEAFF
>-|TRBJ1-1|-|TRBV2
TGTGCCACTTCCCAGACCCACACTGAAGCTTTCTTT
CATSQTHTEAFF
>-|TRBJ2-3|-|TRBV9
TGTGCCAGCAGCGTAGGGGGAGTCCAGGATACGCAGTATTTT
CASSVGGVQDTQYF
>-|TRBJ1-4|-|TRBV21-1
TGTGCCAGCAGCAAAAGGAGGGGACGGAAAAAACTGTTTTTT
CASSKRRGRKKLFF
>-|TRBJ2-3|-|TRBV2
TGTGCCAGCAGAAGGACTTTCACAGATACGCAGTATTTT
CASRRTFTDTQYF
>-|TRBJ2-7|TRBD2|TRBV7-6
TGTGCCAGCAGCTTAGCTCCTAGCGGGCTTTCCTACGAGCAGTACTTC
CASSLAPSGLSYEQYF
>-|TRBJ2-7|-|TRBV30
TGTGCCTGGAGCCGTGGGACGTACTCCTACGAGCAGTACTTC
CAWSRGTYSYEQYF
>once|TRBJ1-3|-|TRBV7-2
TGTGCCAGCAGATTGGGCCCCTCTGGAAACACCATATATTTT
CASRLGPSGNTIYF
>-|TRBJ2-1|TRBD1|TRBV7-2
TGTGCCAGCAGCTTAGGGACAGGGGGCTCTCGGTCCTACAATGAGCAGTTCTTC
CASSLGTGGSRSYNEQFF
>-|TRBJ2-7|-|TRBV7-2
TGTGCCAGCAGCTTTCCAACGGGATCCTACGAGCAGTACTTC
CASSFPTGSYEQYF
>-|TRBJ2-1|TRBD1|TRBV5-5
TGTGCCAGCAGCGAGCGGGACAGGGCCTACAATGAGCAGTTCTTC
CASSERDRAYNEQFF
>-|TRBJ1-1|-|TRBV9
TGTGCCAGCAGCGCACAGGGATTGAACACTGAAGCTTTCTTT
CASSAQGLNTEAFF
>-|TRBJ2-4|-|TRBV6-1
TGTGCCAGCAGCTTAAACCCGGGCGACCCGTACTTC
CASSLNPGDPYF
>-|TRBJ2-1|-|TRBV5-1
TGCGCCAGCAGCTTGCGGGACTTTCCGTACAATGAGCAGTTCTTC
CASSLRDFPYNEQFF
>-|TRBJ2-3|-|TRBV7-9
TGTGCCAGCAGCGTTGGAGGGGGCAGGAGGAGGACAGATACGCAGTATTTT
CASSVGGGRRRTDTQYF
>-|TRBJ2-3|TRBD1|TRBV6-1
TGTGCCAGCGGCCGGGACAGGGTTGCAGATACGCAGTATTTT
CASGRDRVADTQYF
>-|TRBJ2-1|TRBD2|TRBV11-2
TGTGCCAGCAGCTTTGATGCGGGGCGGCTAGCGGGAGCATTTGAGCAGTTCTTC
CASSFDAGRLAGAFEQFF
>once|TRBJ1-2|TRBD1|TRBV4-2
TGTGCCAGCAGCCAAACAGGGGGCCGCGGCTACACCTTC
CASSQTGGRGYTF
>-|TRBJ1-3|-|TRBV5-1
TGCGCCAGCAGCTTGGGGCAAGGGAACACCATATATTTT
CASSLGQGNTIYF
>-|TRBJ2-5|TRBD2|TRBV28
TGTGCCAGCAGTTTGGGGGGAAGCGGGGAACAAGAGACCCAGTACTTC
CASSLGGSGEQETQYF